The 8 T cell receptor beta chains below come from one sample, sequenced in a study of human T cells and chemical hapten exposure. TCRdb re-derived calls from the RACE reads in MiXCR, one entry per CDR3 protein. Among some 350,000 distinct CDR3 sequences listed, under 6.5% were seen once. The sample's time point: patch test 2, 6 weeks after DPC sensitization. The treatment here: therapeutic diphenylcyclopropenone sensitization with weekly scalp DPC. The material was whole blood, obtained in connection with sensitization to the hapten diphenylcyclopropenone (DPC). The source of these receptors is a woman aged 18-29 years with alopecia areata. Some clones in this sample may be carry-over from other donors' samples.

This clonotype was seen more than once but under ten times. The chain combines TRBV20-1 with TRBJ1-6; D is possibly TRBD1 (5 bases). Germline V lookup: CDR1 DFQATT, CDR2 SNEGSKA (reference sequence). The CDR3 runs 15 residues. V lost 6 bases and J 8 bases, leaving 20 bases between the germline ends. The CDR3 is CSATLPGRGDSPLHF. CDR3 DNA: TGCAGTGCCACCTTGCCCGGACGGGGGGATTCACCCCTCCACTTT.

In its sample, this clonotype was seen many times. V gene TRBV6-2 or TRBV6-3 combines with J gene TRBJ2-1; a weak D match, TRBD2 (6 bases). V was pared by 5 bases and J by 5 bases, with 10 bases between. From germline, CDR1 is MNHEY and CDR2 SVGEGT. This CDR3 comprises 13 residues. DNA for the CDR3: TGTGCCAGCAGTAATGTAGCGGACAATGAGCAGTTCTTC. Protein: CASSNVADNEQFF.

This clonotype has at least ten counts. The chain recombines TRBV7-2 with TRBJ1-6; no reliable D call. Germline V lookup: CDR1 SGHTA, CDR2 FQGNSA. The V end was cut by 0 bases, the J end by 2 bases, with 8 bases between. This CDR3 is 16 amino acids long. In DNA, the CDR3 is TGTGCCAGCAGCTTAGCGGACGCCACCTATAATTCACCCCTCCACTTT. It translates to CASSLADATYNSPLHF.

In this sample, this clonotype turned up many times. This rearrangement joins TRBV12-3 or TRBV12-4 to TRBJ1-6; unclear D gene. V dropped 6 bases and J dropped 0 bases, with 15 bases sitting between them. CDR3 length: 17 amino acids. The CDR3 loop reads CASSRYSGSSYNSPLHF. In DNA, the CDR3 is TGTGCCAGCAGCCGTTATTCCGGGAGCTCCTATAATTCACCCCTCCACTTT.

The V call is TRBV7-9, the J call TRBJ2-1; TRBD2 agrees at 8 bases. The CDR3 extends over 16 amino acids. V was pared by 5 bases and J by 7 bases, with 13 bases of the junction left unmatched. From germline, CDR1 is SEHNR and CDR2 FQNEAQ (reference sequence). The CDR3 here is CASSPSGGGLPNEQFF. The CDR3 bases are TGTGCCAGCAGCCCATCGGGCGGGGGGCTACCGAATGAGCAGTTCTTC.

This clonotype was recorded at least ten times. The chain couples TRBV20-1 to TRBJ2-7; 7 bases line up with TRBD1. CDR3 length: 16 residues. Unmatched junction bases numbered 9, after V lost 0 bases and J lost 1 base. Germline loops: CDR1 DFQATT, CDR2 SNEGSKA (reference sequence). The CDR3: CSARDLVRDRSYEQYF. The DNA of the CDR3 is TGCAGTGCTAGAGATTTGGTACGGGACAGATCCTACGAGCAGTACTTC.

This clonotype was seen more than once but under ten times. This chain uses TRBV4-2 with TRBJ2-3, with TRBD2 matching 8 bases. The CDR3 covers 16 residues. J lost 3 bases, V lost 2 bases, and 7 bases had no gene match. CDR1 and CDR2 from the germline V gene are LGHNA and YNFKEQ. DNA for the CDR3: TGTGCCAGCAGCCAAACTGGACTAGCCTTGACAGATACGCAGTATTTT. Translating gives CASSQTGLALTDTQYF.

The rearrangement joins TRBV6-2 or TRBV6-3 to TRBJ2-1, with D possibly being TRBD1 (6 bases). V dropped 4 bases and J dropped 8 bases, with 18 bases sitting between them. Germline V gene sequence: CDR1 MNHEY, CDR2 SVGEGT. The CDR3 runs 15 residues. The CDR3 DNA is TGTGCCAGCAGTTCGCAATACAGGGAGTTCGATGAGCAGTTCTTC. It codes for CASSSQYREFDEQFF.